This entry lists 5 T cell receptor beta chains sequenced from one sample in a study of cytomegalovirus exposure and HLA in healthy donors. The PCR was carried out with 60 Vbeta primers and 13 Jbeta primers. Sequenced by immunoSEQ multiplex PCR; TCRdb stores in-frame clones only, minus some. The data show 75,000 to 95,000 clones, 65% to 85% seen once. The sample taken for sequencing was PBMCs. Receptors were obtained from a man aged 50 to 59 in good health and CMV-seronegative.

The V gene is TRBV2, the J gene TRBJ1-1, with no clear D. The CDR3 is 15 amino acids. The germline V gene encodes CDR1 SNHLY and CDR2 FYNNEI. Trimming took off 6 bases at V and 6 bases at J, with 20 bases between the two ends. The CDR3 reads CASSPRLSGSSEAFF. In nucleotides, the CDR3 is TGTGCCAGCAGCCCCCGACTTTCTGGGAGCTCTGAAGCTTTCTTT.

This chain links TRBV6-5 with TRBJ2-1; weak D call: TRBD2 (6 bases). CDR3 length: 15 amino acids. V was trimmed by 3 bases and J by 4 bases, leaving 13 bases between them. Germline V CDR1 and CDR2: MNHEY, SVGAGI. The CDR3 is CASSYLAAIYNEQFF. The CDR3 DNA sequence: TGTGCCAGCAGTTATTTAGCGGCAATTTACAATGAGCAGTTCTTC.

This chain uses TRBV4-1 with TRBJ2-7, with 7 bases aligning to TRBD2. The CDR3 is 15 residues long. CDR1 is MGHRA and CDR2 is YSYEKL in the germline V gene. Trimming removed 0 bases from V and 6 bases from J; junction bases left unmatched: 8. In DNA, the CDR3 is TGCGCCAGCAGCCAAGATCCTAGCGGAACGGCCGAGCAGTACTTC. Its translation: CASSQDPSGTAEQYF.

J is TRBJ2-1 and V is TRBV19; 7 positions match TRBD1. The CDR3 is made up of 18 amino acids. Germline lookup yields CDR1 LNHDA and CDR2 SQIVND (reference sequence). Unmatched junction bases numbered 21, after V lost 6 bases and J lost 7 bases. CDR3 DNA: TGTGCCAGTAGACCCTCCGGGACAGCCAACCGCTTACATAATGAGCAGTTCTTC. This sequence encodes CASRPSGTANRLHNEQFF.

The chain recombines TRBV12-5 with TRBJ1-1; 8 nucleotides line up with TRBD1. CDR3 length: 16 amino acids. The V gene end was trimmed by 2 bases and the J gene end by 1 base; junction bases not matched to a gene: 6. The germline CDR1 and CDR2 sequences are LGHNT and FRNRAP. In DNA form, the CDR3 reads TGTGCTAGTGGTTTGACTAGGACAGGGCAGAACACTGAAGCTTTCTTT. Amino acid sequence: CASGLTRTGQNTEAFF.